The present T cell receptor beta chain was sequenced within a study of blood T cells in healthy people across ages. Findings of the study overall: Across the age range, TCR beta diversity per million T cells fell in a roughly linear way. The long-lived group displayed more naive CD4+ cells, plus higher diversity, than the aged donors did.

This clonotype has more than one count but fewer than ten. As yet, its antigen is unknown. The CDR3 spans 15 residues. In germline, CDR1 is KGHSH, CDR2 LQKENI. Together with a sample-barcoded 5' primer, a J-beta primer mix was included in a second PCR lasting about 6 to 11 cycles. Each of the samples gave a minimum of 2.5 million paired-end reads that contained CDR3. TCRdb itself ran the 5' RACE reads through MiXCR, one entry per CDR3 protein. The table includes 1.8 million or so distinct CDR3 sequences, approximately 40% detected once. Sequencing input: blood. The chain employs TRBV18 and TRBJ2-4, with 10 bases identical to TRBD2. The J call may not be correct, given that the DNA end is closer to TRBJ2-7. The source is a human donor in good health. As DNA, the CDR3 is TGTGCCAGCTCACCGAGTAGCGGGGGGACCAACGAGCAGTACTTC. Translated: CASSPSSGGTNEQYF.